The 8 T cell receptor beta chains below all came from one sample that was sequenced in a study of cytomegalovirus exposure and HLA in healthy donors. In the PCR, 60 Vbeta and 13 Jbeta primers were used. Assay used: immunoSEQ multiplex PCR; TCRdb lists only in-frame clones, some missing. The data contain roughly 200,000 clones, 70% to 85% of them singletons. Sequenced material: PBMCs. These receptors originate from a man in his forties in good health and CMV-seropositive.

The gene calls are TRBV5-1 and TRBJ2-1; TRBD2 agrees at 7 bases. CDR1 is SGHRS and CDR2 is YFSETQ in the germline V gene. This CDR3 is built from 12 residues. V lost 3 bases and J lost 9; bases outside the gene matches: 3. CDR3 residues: CASSYGGGEQFF. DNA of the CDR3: TGCGCCAGCAGCTATGGGGGGGGTGAGCAGTTCTTC.

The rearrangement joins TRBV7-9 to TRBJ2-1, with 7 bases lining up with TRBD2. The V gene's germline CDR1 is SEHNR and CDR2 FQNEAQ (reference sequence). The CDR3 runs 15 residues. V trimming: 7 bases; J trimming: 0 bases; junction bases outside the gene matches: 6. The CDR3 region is CASTGEGHSYNEQFF. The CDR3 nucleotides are TGTGCCAGCACGGGGGAGGGCCACTCCTACAATGAGCAGTTCTTC.

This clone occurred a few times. The CDR3 bases are TGTGCCAGCAGCCCCGACAGGGCGAGCTCCTACGAGCAGTACTTC. Its translation: CASSPDRASSYEQYF. The chain employs TRBV7-9 and TRBJ2-7; 7 bases align to TRBD1. The CDR3 has 15 amino acids. Looked up from germline, CDR1 is SEHNR and CDR2 is FQNEAQ (reference sequence). Unmatched junction bases numbered 7, after V lost 5 bases and J lost 0 bases.

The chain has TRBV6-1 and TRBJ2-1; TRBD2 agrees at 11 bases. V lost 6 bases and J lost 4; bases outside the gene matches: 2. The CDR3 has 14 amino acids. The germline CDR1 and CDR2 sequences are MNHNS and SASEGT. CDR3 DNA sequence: TGTGCCAGCAGGGGGACTAGCGGTTACAATGAGCAGTTCTTC. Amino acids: CASRGTSGYNEQFF.

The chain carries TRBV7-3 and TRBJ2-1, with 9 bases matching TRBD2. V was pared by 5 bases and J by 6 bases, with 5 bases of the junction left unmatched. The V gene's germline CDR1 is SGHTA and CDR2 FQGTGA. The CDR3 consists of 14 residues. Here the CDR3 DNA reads TGTGCCAGCAGCCACGGGACTAGCAGCAATGAGCAGTTCTTC. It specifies CASSHGTSSNEQFF.

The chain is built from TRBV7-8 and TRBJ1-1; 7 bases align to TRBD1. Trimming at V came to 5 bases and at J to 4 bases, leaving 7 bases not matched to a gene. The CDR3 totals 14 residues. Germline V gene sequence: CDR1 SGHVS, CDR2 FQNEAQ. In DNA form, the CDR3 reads TGTGCCAGCAGCCAGGACAGGCTTATCACTGAAGCTTTCTTT. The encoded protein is CASSQDRLITEAFF.

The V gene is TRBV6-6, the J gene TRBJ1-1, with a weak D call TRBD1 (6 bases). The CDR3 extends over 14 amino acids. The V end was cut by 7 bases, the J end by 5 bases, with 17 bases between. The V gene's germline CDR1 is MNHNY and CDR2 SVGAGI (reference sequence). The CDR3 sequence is CASTLMQGLTEAFF. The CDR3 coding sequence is TGTGCCAGCACCCTTATGCAGGGGTTGACTGAAGCTTTCTTT.

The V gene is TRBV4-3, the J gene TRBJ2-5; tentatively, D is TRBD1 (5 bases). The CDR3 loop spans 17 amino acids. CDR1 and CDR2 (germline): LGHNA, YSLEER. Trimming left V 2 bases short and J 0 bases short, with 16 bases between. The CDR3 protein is CASSQRFVTQDQETQYF. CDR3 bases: TGCGCCAGCAGCCAAAGATTCGTTACACAGGACCAAGAGACCCAGTACTTC.